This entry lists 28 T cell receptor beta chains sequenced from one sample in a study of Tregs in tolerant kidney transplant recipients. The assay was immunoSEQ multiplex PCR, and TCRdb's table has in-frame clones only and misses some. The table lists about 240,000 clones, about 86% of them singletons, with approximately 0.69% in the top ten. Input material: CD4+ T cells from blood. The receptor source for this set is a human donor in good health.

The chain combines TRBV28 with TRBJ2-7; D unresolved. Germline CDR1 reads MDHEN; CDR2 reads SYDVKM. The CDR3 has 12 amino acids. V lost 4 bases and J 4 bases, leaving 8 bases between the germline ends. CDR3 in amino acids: CASSSGTYEQYF. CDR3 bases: TGTGCCAGCAGTTCCGGCACTTACGAGCAGTACTTC.

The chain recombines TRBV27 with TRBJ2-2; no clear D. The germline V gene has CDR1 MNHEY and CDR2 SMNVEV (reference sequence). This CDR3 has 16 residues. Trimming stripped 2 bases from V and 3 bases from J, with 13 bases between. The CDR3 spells CASSLLPRSHTGELFF. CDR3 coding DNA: TGTGCCAGCAGTTTACTCCCTAGGTCCCACACCGGGGAGCTGTTTTTT.

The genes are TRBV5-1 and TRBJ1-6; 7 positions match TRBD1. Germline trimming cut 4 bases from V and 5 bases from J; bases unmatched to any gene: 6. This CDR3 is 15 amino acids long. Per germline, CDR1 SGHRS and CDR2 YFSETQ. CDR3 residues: CASSIGTVNNSPLHF. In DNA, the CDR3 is TGCGCCAGCAGCATCGGGACAGTAAATAATTCACCCCTCCACTTT. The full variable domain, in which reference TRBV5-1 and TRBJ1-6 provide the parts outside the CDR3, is KAGVTQTPRYLIKTRGQQVTLSCSPISGHRSVSWYQQTPGQGLQFLFEYFSETQRNKGNFPGRFSGRQFSNSRSEMNVSTLELGDSALYLCASSIGTVNNSPLHFGNGTRLTVT.

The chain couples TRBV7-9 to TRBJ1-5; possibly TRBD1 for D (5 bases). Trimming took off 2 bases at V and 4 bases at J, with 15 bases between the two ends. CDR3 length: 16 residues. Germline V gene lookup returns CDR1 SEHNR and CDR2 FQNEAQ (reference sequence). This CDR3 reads CASSLQSDSRNQPQHF. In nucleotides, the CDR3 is TGTGCCAGCAGCTTACAGTCCGACAGTCGAAATCAGCCCCAGCATTTT. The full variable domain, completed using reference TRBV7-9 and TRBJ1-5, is DTGVSQNPRHKITKRGQNVTFRCDPISEHNRLYWYRQTLGQGPEFLTYFQNEAQLEKSRLLSDRFSAERPKGSFSTLEIQRTEQGDSAMYLCASSLQSDSRNQPQHFGDGTRLSIL.

Here the CDR3 DNA reads TGCGCCAGCAGCTCGGTCGTTTCCTACGAGCAGTACTTC. Translation: CASSSVVSYEQYF. The rearrangement uses TRBV5-1 and TRBJ2-7, with D unclear. CDR1 and CDR2 from the germline V gene are SGHRS and YFSETQ. V was clipped by 3 bases and J by 1 base, with 8 bases between them. The CDR3 is 13 amino acids.

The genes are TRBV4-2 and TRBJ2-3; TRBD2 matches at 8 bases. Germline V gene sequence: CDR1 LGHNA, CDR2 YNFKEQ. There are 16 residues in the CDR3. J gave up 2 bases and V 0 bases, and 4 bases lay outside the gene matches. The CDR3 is CASSQEGLVPTDTQYF. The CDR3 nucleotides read TGTGCCAGCAGCCAAGAGGGACTAGTTCCCACAGATACGCAGTATTTT.

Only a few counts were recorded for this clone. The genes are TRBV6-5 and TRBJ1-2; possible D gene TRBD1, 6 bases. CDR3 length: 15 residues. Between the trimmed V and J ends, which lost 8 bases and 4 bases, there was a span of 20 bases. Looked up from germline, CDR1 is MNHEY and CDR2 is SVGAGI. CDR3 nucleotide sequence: TGTGCCAGCCGCGGGGGGGGCGAGATTGGCTATGGCTACACCTTC. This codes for CASRGGGEIGYGYTF.

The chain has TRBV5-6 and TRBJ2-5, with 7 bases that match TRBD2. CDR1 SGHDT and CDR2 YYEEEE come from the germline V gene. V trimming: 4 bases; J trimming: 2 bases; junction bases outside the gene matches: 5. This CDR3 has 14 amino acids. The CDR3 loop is CASSDLAVQETQYF. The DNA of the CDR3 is TGTGCCAGCAGCGATCTAGCGGTGCAAGAGACCCAGTACTTC.

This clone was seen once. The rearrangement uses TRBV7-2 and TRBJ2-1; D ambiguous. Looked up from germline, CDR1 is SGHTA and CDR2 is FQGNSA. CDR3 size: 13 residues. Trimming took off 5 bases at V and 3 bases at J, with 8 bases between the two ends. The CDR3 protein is CASSVTVYNEQFF. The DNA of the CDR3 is TGTGCCAGCAGCGTTACAGTCTACAATGAGCAGTTCTTC.

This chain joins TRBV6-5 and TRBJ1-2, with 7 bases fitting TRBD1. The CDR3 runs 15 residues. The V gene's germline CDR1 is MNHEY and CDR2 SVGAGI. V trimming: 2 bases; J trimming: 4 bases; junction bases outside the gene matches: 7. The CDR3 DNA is TGTGCCAGCAGTTACAGGGGAGGGGGCGGCTATGGCTACACCTTC. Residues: CASSYRGGGGYGYTF.

The CDR3 is CASSLGTGPWYGYTF. For the CDR3, the DNA is TGTGCCAGCAGCTTAGGGACAGGGCCGTGGTATGGCTACACCTTC. The rearrangement joins TRBV11-2 to TRBJ1-2; 8 nucleotides align to TRBD1. Germline lookup yields CDR1 SGHAT and CDR2 FQNNGV. The CDR3 consists of 15 residues. V lost 1 base, J lost 5 bases, and 6 bases stayed unmatched.

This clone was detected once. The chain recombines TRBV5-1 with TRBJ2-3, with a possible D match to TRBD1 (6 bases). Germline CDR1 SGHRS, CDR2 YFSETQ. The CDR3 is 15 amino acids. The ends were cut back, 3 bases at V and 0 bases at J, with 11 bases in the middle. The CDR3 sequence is CASSSGTLSTDTQYF. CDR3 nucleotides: TGCGCCAGCAGCTCCGGGACACTGAGCACAGATACGCAGTATTTT.

Here the CDR3 reads CASSFRGRSNSGANVLTF. DNA for the CDR3: TGTGCCAGCAGCTTCCGGGGTAGGAGTAACTCTGGGGCCAACGTCCTGACTTTC. This sequence joins TRBV14 and TRBJ2-6, with D possibly being TRBD2 (5 bases). The germline CDR1 and CDR2 sequences are SGHDN and FVKESK. This CDR3 comprises 18 residues. Trimming took 5 bases from V and 0 from J, leaving 17 bases between them.

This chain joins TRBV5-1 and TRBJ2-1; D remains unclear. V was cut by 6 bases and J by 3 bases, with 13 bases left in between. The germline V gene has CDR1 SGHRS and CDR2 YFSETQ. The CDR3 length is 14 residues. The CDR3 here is CASTRNLGYNEQFF. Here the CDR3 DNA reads TGCGCCAGCACCCGGAACCTGGGCTACAATGAGCAGTTCTTC.

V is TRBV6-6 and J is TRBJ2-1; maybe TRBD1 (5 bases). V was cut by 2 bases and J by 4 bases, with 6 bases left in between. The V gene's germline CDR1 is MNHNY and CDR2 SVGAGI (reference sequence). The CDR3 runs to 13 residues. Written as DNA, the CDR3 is TGTGCCAGCAGTTACAAGGGGTACAATGAGCAGTTCTTC. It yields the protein CASSYKGYNEQFF.

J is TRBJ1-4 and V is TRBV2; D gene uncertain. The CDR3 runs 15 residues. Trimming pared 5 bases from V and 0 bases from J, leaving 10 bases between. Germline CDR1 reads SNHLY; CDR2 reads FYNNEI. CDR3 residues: CASSFARTTNEKLFF. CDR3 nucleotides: TGTGCCAGCAGTTTTGCGCGGACAACTAATGAAAAACTGTTTTTT.

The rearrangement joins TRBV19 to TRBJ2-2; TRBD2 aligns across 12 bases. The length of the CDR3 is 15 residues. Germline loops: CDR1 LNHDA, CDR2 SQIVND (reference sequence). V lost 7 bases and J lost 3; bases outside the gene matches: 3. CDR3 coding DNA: TGTGCCAGTAAACGGACTAGCGGGGACACCGGGGAGCTGTTTTTT. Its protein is CASKRTSGDTGELFF.

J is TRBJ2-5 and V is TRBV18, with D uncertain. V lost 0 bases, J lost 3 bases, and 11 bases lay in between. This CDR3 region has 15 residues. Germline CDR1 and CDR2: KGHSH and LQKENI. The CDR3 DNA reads TGTGCCAGCTCACCACCGTCGGTGGTTAAAGAGACCCAGTACTTC. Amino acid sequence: CASSPPSVVKETQYF.

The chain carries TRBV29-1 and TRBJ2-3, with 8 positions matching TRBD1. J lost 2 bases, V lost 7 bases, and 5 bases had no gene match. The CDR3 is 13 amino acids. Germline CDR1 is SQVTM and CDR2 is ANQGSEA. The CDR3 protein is CSGSDRVTDTQYF. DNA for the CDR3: TGCAGCGGGTCGGACAGGGTCACAGATACGCAGTATTTT.

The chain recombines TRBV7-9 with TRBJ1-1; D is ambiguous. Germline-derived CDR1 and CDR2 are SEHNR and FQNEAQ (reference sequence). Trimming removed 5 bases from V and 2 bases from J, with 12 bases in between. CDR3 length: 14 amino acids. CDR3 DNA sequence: TGTGCCAGCAGCCAGAGGGATTTAAACACTGAAGCTTTCTTT. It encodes CASSQRDLNTEAFF.

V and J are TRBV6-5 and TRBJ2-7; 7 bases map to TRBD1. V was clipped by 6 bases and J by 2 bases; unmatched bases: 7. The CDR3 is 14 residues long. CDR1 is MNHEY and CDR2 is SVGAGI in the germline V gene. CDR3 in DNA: TGTGCCAGCAGCATCTACAGGGGACCCTACGAGCAGTACTTC. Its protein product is CASSIYRGPYEQYF.

The CDR3 nucleotides are TGCGCCAGCAGCTTGGGGGTAGCGGGATACACAGATACGCAGTATTTT. This sequence encodes CASSLGVAGYTDTQYF. This rearrangement joins TRBV5-1 to TRBJ2-3, with 8 bases aligning to TRBD2. The CDR3 sequence is 16 residues long. Looked up from germline, CDR1 is SGHRS and CDR2 is YFSETQ. With 0 bases clipped from V and 2 bases from J, the junction kept 5 bases outside the gene matches. Full variable domain (outside the CDR3, taken from reference TRBV5-1 and TRBJ2-3): KAGVTQTPRYLIKTRGQQVTLSCSPISGHRSVSWYQQTPGQGLQFLFEYFSETQRNKGNFPGRFSGRQFSNSRSEMNVSTLELGDSALYLCASSLGVAGYTDTQYFGPGTRLTVL.

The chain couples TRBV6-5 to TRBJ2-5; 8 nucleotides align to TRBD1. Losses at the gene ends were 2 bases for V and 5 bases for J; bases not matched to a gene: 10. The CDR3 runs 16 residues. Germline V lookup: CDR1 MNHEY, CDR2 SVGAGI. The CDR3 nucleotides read TGTGCCAGCAGTTACGGCGGCAGGGGGCGCGGGGAGACCCAGTACTTC. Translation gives CASSYGGRGRGETQYF.

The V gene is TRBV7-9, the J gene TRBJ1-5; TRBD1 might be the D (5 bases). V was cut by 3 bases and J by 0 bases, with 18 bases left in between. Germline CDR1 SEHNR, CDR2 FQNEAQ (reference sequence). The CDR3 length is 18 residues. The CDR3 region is CASSLDQDTAYSNQPQHF. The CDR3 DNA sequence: TGTGCCAGCAGCTTGGATCAGGACACTGCATATAGCAATCAGCCCCAGCATTTT.

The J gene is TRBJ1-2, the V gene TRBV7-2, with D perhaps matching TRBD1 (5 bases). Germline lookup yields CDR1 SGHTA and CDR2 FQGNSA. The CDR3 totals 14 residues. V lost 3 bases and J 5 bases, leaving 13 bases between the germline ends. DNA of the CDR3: TGTGCCAGCAGCTTCGTCGGCAGGGATTATGGCTACACCTTC. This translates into CASSFVGRDYGYTF. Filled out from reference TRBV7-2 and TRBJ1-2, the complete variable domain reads GAGVSQSPSNKVTEKGKDVELRCDPISGHTALYWYRQSLGQGLEFLIYFQGNSAPDKSGLPSDRFSAERTGGSVSTLTIQRTQQEDSAVYLCASSFVGRDYGYTFGSGTRLTVV.

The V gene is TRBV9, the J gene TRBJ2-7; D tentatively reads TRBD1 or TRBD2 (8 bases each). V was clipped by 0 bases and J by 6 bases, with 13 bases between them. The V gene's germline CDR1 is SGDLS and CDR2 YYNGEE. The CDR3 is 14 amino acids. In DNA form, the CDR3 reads TGTGCCAGCAGCGTAGTTAGCGGGACAGGCGAGCAGTACTTC. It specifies CASSVVSGTGEQYF.

CDR3: CASSFNALRGDEQFF. The DNA of the CDR3 is TGCGCCAGCAGCTTCAATGCGCTCAGGGGAGATGAGCAGTTCTTC. The chain couples TRBV5-1 to TRBJ2-1; a weak D match, TRBD1 (6 bases). This CDR3 region has 15 residues. V was pared by 2 bases and J by 8 bases, with 17 bases between. The V gene's germline CDR1 is SGHRS and CDR2 YFSETQ.

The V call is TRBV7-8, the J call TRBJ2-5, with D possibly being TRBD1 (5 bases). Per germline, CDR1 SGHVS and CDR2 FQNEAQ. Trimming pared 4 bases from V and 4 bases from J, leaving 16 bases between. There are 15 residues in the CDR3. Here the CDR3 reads CASSSWGTRGETQYF. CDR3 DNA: TGTGCCAGCAGCTCCTGGGGCACCCGTGGAGAGACCCAGTACTTC.